Listed here are 15 T cell receptor beta chains from one sample, sequenced in a study of post-analysis software for immune sequencing data. Findings and caveats of the study: When patients were compared with controls, a handful of TRBV segments were more frequent, TRBV5-6, TRBV5-1 and TRBV20-1 among them.

TCR beta libraries were prepared from cDNA with unique molecular identifiers. TCRdb passed the PCR reads through MiXCR, listing each CDR3 protein once. The data show about 400,000 distinct CDR3 sequences, 30% to 45% seen once. Which antigens these TCRs recognize remains unknown. The sample comprised blood. The receptors derive from a girl between 5 and 17 years old with multiple sclerosis.

This clonotype was seen more than once but under ten times. The V call is TRBV10-3, the J call TRBJ2-3, with a possible D match to TRBD2 (6 bases). The germline gives CDR1 ENHRY, CDR2 SYGVKD. The CDR3 totals 13 residues. V dropped 10 bases and J dropped 3 bases, with 14 bases sitting between them. This chain's CDR3 is CATTELATDTQYF. DNA of the CDR3: TGTGCCACAACCGAACTAGCAACAGATACGCAGTATTTT.

A note on this clonotype: This could be a read error, since a much larger clone is one nucleotide away. The chain couples TRBV9 to TRBJ2-1, with a weak D call TRBD2 (6 bases). The germline V and J ends were trimmed by 4 bases and 8 bases, with 19 bases remaining between them. The CDR3 totals 15 residues. The V gene's germline CDR1 is SGDLS and CDR2 YYNGEE. The CDR3 loop reads CASSPGVGPRYEQFF. In DNA form, the CDR3 reads TGTGCCAGCAGCCCGGGAGTTGGACCGCGCTATGAGCAGTTCTTC.

The table lists this clonotype with a few counts. The gene calls are TRBV3-1 and TRBJ1-6, with no clear D. The CDR3 runs 15 residues. Trimming took off 1 base at V and 5 bases at J, with 9 bases between the two ends. Germline V gene data show CDR1 as LGHDT and CDR2 as YNNKEL (reference sequence). CDR3 sequence (DNA): TGTGCCAGCAGCCAAGTTGGGAAAGATAATTCACCCCTCCACTTT. Amino acid sequence: CASSQVGKDNSPLHF.

This clonotype came up once. V and J are TRBV7-6 and TRBJ2-7; D is possibly TRBD2 (6 bases). Germline V lookup: CDR1 SGHVS, CDR2 FNYEAQ. The CDR3 spans 12 residues. V shed 5 bases and J shed 10 bases, with 15 bases lying between them. The chain's CDR3 is CASSPPEGPQYF. CDR3 sequence (DNA): TGTGCCAGCAGCCCCCCGGAGGGACCCCAGTACTTC.

This clonotype appeared a few times. The genes are TRBV3-1 and TRBJ1-1; D unclear. V was cut by 5 bases and J by 3 bases, with 7 bases left in between. The germline V gene has CDR1 LGHDT and CDR2 YNNKEL (reference sequence). The CDR3 covers 12 residues. The CDR3 DNA follows: TGTGCCAGCAGCGAGATGGACACTGAAGCTTTCTTT. Its protein is CASSEMDTEAFF.

This chain uses TRBV4-2 with TRBJ2-5; a weak D match, TRBD1 (6 bases). The J call is in doubt because the DNA end fits TRBJ2-7 better. The germline gives CDR1 LGHNA, CDR2 YNFKEQ. The CDR3 totals 15 residues. CDR3 nucleotide sequence: TGTGCCAGCAGCCAAGGGCCCTCACAGGGTGGCGAGCAGTACTTC. Amino acids: CASSQGPSQGGEQYF.

This clonotype was counted only a few times. V gene TRBV6-5 combines with J gene TRBJ1-4, with D uncertain. Deletions cut 0 bases from V and 0 bases from J, with 5 bases between. The germline gives CDR1 MNHEY, CDR2 SVGAGI. This CDR3 has 15 amino acids. CDR3 coding DNA: TGTGCCAGCAGTTACTCAGGCACAACTAATGAAAAACTGTTTTTT. This translates into CASSYSGTTNEKLFF.

This clonotype was seen only a few times. This chain uses TRBV10-3 with TRBJ2-7, with D uncertain. This CDR3 spans 13 amino acids. CDR1 is ENHRY and CDR2 is SYGVKD in the germline V gene. V was clipped by 2 bases and J by 0 bases, with 5 bases between them. The CDR3 region is CAISEGLSYEQYF. CDR3 DNA sequence: TGTGCCATCAGTGAGGGGCTCTCCTACGAGCAGTACTTC.

The rearrangement links TRBV28 to TRBJ2-1, with no clear D. Trimming cost V 4 bases and J 12 bases, with 19 bases left between them. The CDR3 covers 14 residues. Germline V gene sequence: CDR1 MDHEN, CDR2 SYDVKM. Here the CDR3 DNA reads TGTGCCAGCAGTTCCCATATTGGCGCCTCAAGGCAGTTCTTC. This encodes CASSSHIGASRQFF.

The CDR3 sequence is CASSSLRGNTEAFF. CDR3 in DNA: TGTGCCAGCAGCTCCCTTAGGGGGAACACTGAAGCTTTCTTT. The chain is built from TRBV11-1 and TRBJ1-1; D is possibly TRBD1 (5 bases). Between the trimmed V and J ends, which lost 4 bases and 1 base, there was a span of 10 bases. The CDR3 covers 14 residues. CDR1 is SGHAT and CDR2 is FQDESV in the germline V gene (reference sequence). Full variable domain (outside the CDR3, taken from reference TRBV11-1 and TRBJ1-1): EAEVAQSPRYKITEKSQAVAFWCDPISGHATLYWYRQILGQGPELLVQFQDESVVDDSQLPKDRFSAERLKGVDSTLKIQPAELGDSAMYLCASSSLRGNTEAFFGQGTRLTVV.

The chain uses TRBV29-1 and TRBJ1-2; the D gene is possibly TRBD1 (6 bases). V gave up 3 bases and J gave up 0 bases, with 14 bases separating them. The CDR3 contains 15 residues. The germline V gene encodes CDR1 SQVTM and CDR2 ANQGSEA. This CDR3 is CSVDAGALANYGYTF. The CDR3 coding sequence is TGCAGCGTTGACGCAGGGGCCTTAGCTAACTATGGCTACACCTTC.

This clonotype has more than one count but fewer than ten. The rearrangement joins TRBV6-5 to TRBJ1-5; weak D call: TRBD1 (6 bases). The CDR3 spans 15 residues. Germline lookup yields CDR1 MNHEY and CDR2 SVGAGI. V shed 6 bases and J shed 1 base, with 13 bases lying between them. The CDR3 protein is CASSPDSFSNQPQHF. The DNA of the CDR3 is TGTGCCAGCAGCCCGGACAGTTTCAGCAATCAGCCCCAGCATTTT.

The sample holds many counts of this clonotype. The chain carries TRBV29-1 and TRBJ2-7, with D maybe TRBD1 (6 bases). Trimming stripped 4 bases from V and 7 bases from J, with 11 bases between. CDR1 is SQVTM and CDR2 is ANQGSEA in the germline V gene. This CDR3 has 11 residues. The CDR3: CSVADSLEQYF. The CDR3 coding sequence is TGCAGCGTTGCGGACAGTCTGGAGCAGTACTTC.

This clonotype was counted between two and nine times. V and J are TRBV10-3 and TRBJ2-3; 10 bases align to TRBD2. The CDR3 loop spans 16 amino acids. Germline V gene sequence: CDR1 ENHRY, CDR2 SYGVKD. V dropped 0 bases and J dropped 4; count of bases not matched to a gene: 4. The chain's CDR3 is CAISESSTSGADTQYF. CDR3 nucleotide sequence: TGTGCCATCAGTGAGTCAAGTACTAGCGGGGCAGATACGCAGTATTTT.

This clonotype came up many times. The J gene is TRBJ2-3, the V gene TRBV5-6; TRBD2 might be the D (7 bases). Germline V gene data show CDR1 as SGHDT and CDR2 as YYEEEE. The CDR3 contains 16 residues. Trimming took off 4 bases at V and 6 bases at J, with 21 bases between the two ends. The CDR3, as DNA: TGTGCCAGCAGCAGACCATACAGGGAGGGGGAGGATACGCAGTATTTT. It codes for CASSRPYREGEDTQYF.